What follows is one T cell receptor beta chain and its context. Antigen unknown. The source of the sample is a study of blood T cells in healthy people across ages. Study-level findings and limits: Naive CD4+ cells and diversity were both higher in long-lived donors than in aged donors. Age showed a roughly linear inverse relationship with TCR beta diversity per million T cells. PBMCs that were unsorted prevented a conclusive naive versus antigen-experienced comparison.

In germline, CDR1 is LGHDT, CDR2 YNNKEL (reference sequence). The CDR3 is 17 residues long. J gave up 5 bases and V 1 base, and 5 bases lay outside the gene matches. Every donor provided ten milliliters of peripheral blood. Combining a sample-barcoded 5' primer with a J-beta primer mix, a second PCR ran for about 7 to 12 cycles. TCRdb recomputed calls from the 5' RACE reads with MiXCR, one row per CDR3 protein. Of some 550,000 distinct CDR3 sequences in the sample, under 55% were seen once. The chain is built from TRBV3-1 and TRBJ2-1; TRBD2 matches 13 bases. The TCR originated in a man older than 75 in good health. Sequencing used blood. The chain's CDR3 is CASSQVGGTSGNNEQFF. CDR3 nucleotide sequence: TGTGCCAGCAGCCAAGTTGGGGGGACTAGCGGGAACAATGAGCAGTTCTTC.